This record looks at one T cell receptor beta chain sequence and its context. These data belong to a study of memory CD4+ T cells and cytomegalovirus serostatus. TCRdb keeps only in-frame clones here, not all; method: immunoSEQ multiplex PCR. The sample consists of tens of thousands of clones, over 65% of them appearing once. The sort gate was single viable CD3+CD4+CD8-CD45RO+ cells for memory CD4+ T cells. Germline CDR1 is SGHVS and CDR2 is FNYEAQ. V lost 5 bases to trimming and J lost 0 bases, with 12 bases between them. The CDR3 runs 15 residues. The genes are TRBV7-6 and TRBJ2-3, with D perhaps being TRBD1 or TRBD2 (5 bases each). The sequenced sample consisted of memory CD4+ T cells from blood. This clonotype was sampled from an adult in good health and CMV-seronegative. CDR3 in DNA: TGTGCCAGCAGCCTCCGGGGCGCCAGCACAGATACGCAGTATTTT. The encoded protein is CASSLRGASTDTQYF.